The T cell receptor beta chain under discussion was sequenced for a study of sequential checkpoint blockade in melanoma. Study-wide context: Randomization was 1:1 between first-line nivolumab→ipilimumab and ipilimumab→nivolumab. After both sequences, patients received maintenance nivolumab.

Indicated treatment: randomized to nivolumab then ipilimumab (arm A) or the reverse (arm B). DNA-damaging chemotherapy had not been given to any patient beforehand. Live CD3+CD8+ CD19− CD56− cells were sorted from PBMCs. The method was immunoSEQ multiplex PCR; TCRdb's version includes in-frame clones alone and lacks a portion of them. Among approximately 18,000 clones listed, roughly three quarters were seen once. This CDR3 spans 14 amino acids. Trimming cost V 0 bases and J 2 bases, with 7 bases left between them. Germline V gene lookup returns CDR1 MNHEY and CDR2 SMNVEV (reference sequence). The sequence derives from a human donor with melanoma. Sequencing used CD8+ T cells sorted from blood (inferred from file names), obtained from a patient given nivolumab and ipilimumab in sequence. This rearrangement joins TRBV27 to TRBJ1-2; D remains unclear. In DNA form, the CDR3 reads TGTGCCAGCAGTTTATCAGCAGCGAACTATGGCTACACCTTC. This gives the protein CASSLSAANYGYTF.